This TCR beta chain was recorded in a study of B cell selection in AIRE deficiency. Data came from immunoSEQ multiplex PCR; TCRdb stores just in-frame clones and leaves some out. The data contain tens of thousands of clones, 80% to 95% of them singletons. Per germline, CDR1 KGHSH and CDR2 LQKENI. Trimming took 6 bases from V and 2 from J, leaving 19 bases between them. The CDR3 runs 16 residues. The regulatory T cell sort gate was CD4+CD25hiCD127low/negative. The sequence came from a human donor in good health. The chain uses TRBV18 and TRBJ1-2, with D possibly TRBD1 on 5 matching bases. The sequencing sample was made of CD4+CD25+ Tregs sorted from PBMCs. The CDR3 sequence is CASSPGVGDFNYGYTF. CDR3 DNA sequence: TGTGCCAGCTCCCCGGGGGTCGGAGACTTCAACTATGGCTACACCTTC.